This T cell receptor beta chain was retrieved from a study of blood T cells in healthy people across ages. Findings and limits, study-wide: Roughly linearly, TCR beta diversity per million T cells fell as age increased. Because sorting was not performed, PBMCs prevented conclusive naive versus antigen-experienced comparison.

The sample providers were healthy Caucasian people from Russia, aged roughly 6 to 100. PCR was performed a second time for about 7 to 12 cycles using a sample-barcoded 5' primer and a J-beta primer mix. The yield of each sample was at least 2.5 million CDR3-containing paired-end reads. TCRdb recomputed calls from the 5' RACE reads with MiXCR, one row per CDR3 protein. Seen here are around 690,000 distinct CDR3 sequences, under 70% observed once, and the top ten hold 30% to 45%. This clonotype was observed a handful of times. Its antigen is unknown. Germline V gene lookup returns CDR1 SGHDT and CDR2 YYEEEE. The CDR3 is 14 amino acids. Deletions cut 3 bases from V and 5 bases from J, with 14 bases between.

The sequenced sample was blood. The clonotype was recovered from a man aged 60 to 75 in good health. The chain is built from TRBV5-6 and TRBJ2-5, with D maybe TRBD1 (6 bases). The CDR3 is CASSWGLSGETQYF. CDR3 sequence (DNA): TGTGCCAGCAGCTGGGGGCTAAGTGGGGAGACCCAGTACTTC.